The 20 T cell receptor beta chains in this list originate from one sample, sequenced in a study of Graves' ophthalmopathy and Graves' hyperthyroidism. The authors amplified TCR beta CDR3 regions, and they did so from RNA transcripts for repertoire sequencing. RT-PCR with HTBI primers came first, then second-round multiplex PCR. TCRdb reprocessed the multiplex PCR reads via MiXCR and lists one record per CDR3 protein. Found here are about 660,000 distinct CDR3 sequences, 35% to 50% of them singletons; the top ten hold 3.3%. The source material was peripheral blood. The origin of the receptors is an adult man with Graves' ophthalmopathy.

A note on this clonotype: The final CDR3 position lacks the conserved phenylalanine or tryptophan, pointing to a likely read error. The rearrangement joins TRBV10-3 to TRBJ1-2; D perhaps matches TRBD1 (6 bases). With 10 bases removed from V and 5 bases from J, the gap between germline ends came to 20 bases. The germline gives CDR1 ENHRY, CDR2 SYGVKD. The CDR3 runs to 14 residues. Here the CDR3 reads CANARGGEVYGYTL. In DNA form, the CDR3 reads TGTGCCAACGCGCGGGGGGGCGAGGTATATGGCTACACCCTC.

The sample holds many counts of this clonotype. V usage is TRBV3-1 and J usage is TRBJ2-7; maybe TRBD1 (7 bases). The CDR3 covers 14 residues. The V gene's germline CDR1 is LGHDT and CDR2 YNNKEL (reference sequence). V shed 0 bases and J shed 5 bases, with 11 bases lying between them. CDR3 nucleotides: TGTGCCAGCAGCCAAGAAGGGGGCGGGAACGAGCAGTACTTC. Its protein product is CASSQEGGGNEQYF.

This clonotype was detected many times. V gene TRBV7-9 combines with J gene TRBJ2-7; D ambiguous. V lost 2 bases and J 2 bases, leaving 13 bases between the germline ends. This CDR3 has 15 residues. Germline-derived CDR1 and CDR2 are SEHNR and FQNEAQ (reference sequence). The CDR3 nucleotides are TGTGCCAGCAGCTTAATACTTGACCCCACCTACGAGCAGTACTTC. Encoded protein: CASSLILDPTYEQYF.

The V call is TRBV7-9, the J call TRBJ1-2; possible D gene TRBD1, 6 bases. Germline CDR1 SEHNR, CDR2 FQNEAQ (reference sequence). CDR3 size: 14 residues. The V end was cut by 5 bases, the J end by 8 bases, with 18 bases between. The CDR3 sequence: CASSRDTEGGGYTF. Written as DNA, the CDR3 is TGTGCCAGCAGCCGTGATACGGAGGGGGGAGGCTACACCTTC.

The chain couples TRBV4-3 to TRBJ1-3; no clear D gene. The length of the CDR3 is 15 residues. Deletions cut 0 bases from V and 0 bases from J, with 6 bases between. The germline V gene has CDR1 LGHNA and CDR2 YSLEER. The CDR3 reads CASSQDRVSGNTIYF. Written as DNA, the CDR3 is TGCGCCAGCAGCCAAGATCGGGTCTCTGGAAACACCATATATTTT.

The chain uses TRBV4-1 and TRBJ1-6; tentatively, D is TRBD1 (5 bases). Deletions cut 4 bases from V and 13 bases from J, with 26 bases between. CDR3 size: 17 residues. CDR1 and CDR2 from the germline V gene are MGHRA and YSYEKL. For the CDR3, the DNA is TGCGCCAGCAGCCGAGAACCCGGGACTGACCCGATAAGGCCCCTCCACTTT. It encodes CASSREPGTDPIRPLHF.

This clonotype was recorded a few times. This chain connects TRBV18 to TRBJ1-1; D might be TRBD1 (5 bases). V shed 3 bases and J shed 11 bases, with 13 bases lying between them. The CDR3 contains 12 residues. Germline-derived CDR1 and CDR2 are KGHSH and LQKENI. The CDR3 spells CASSPGQLHAFF. The CDR3 bases are TGTGCCAGCTCACCGGGGCAGCTCCATGCTTTCTTT.

This clonotype has just a few counts. The rearrangement uses TRBV18 and TRBJ1-2, with D perhaps matching TRBD1 (5 bases). The CDR3 has 14 residues. CDR1 and CDR2 (germline): KGHSH, LQKENI. The ends were cut back, 2 bases at V and 4 bases at J, with 11 bases in the middle. CDR3 nucleotide sequence: TGTGCCAGCTCACCAAACCGACAGCTCTATGGCTACACCTTC. It codes for CASSPNRQLYGYTF.

Regarding this clonotype: Since a much larger clone is just one base distant, this may be a read error. This rearrangement joins TRBV7-6 to TRBJ2-7; either TRBD1 or TRBD2 may fit D (5 bases each). This CDR3 spans 15 amino acids. The germline CDR1 and CDR2 sequences are SGHVS and FNYEAQ. CDR3 DNA sequence: TGTGCCAGCAGCCAAGACCCGGGACGGATCTACGGGCAGTACTTC. Encoded protein: CASSQDPGRIYGQYF.

This chain uses TRBV14 with TRBJ2-7; D possibly corresponds to TRBD1 (5 bases). Trimming took 6 bases from V and 5 from J, leaving 17 bases between them. Per the germline V gene, CDR1 is SGHDN and CDR2 is FVKESK. This CDR3 has 14 residues. The CDR3 DNA is TGTGCCAGCAGTCCTCACCAGGGAACCCACGAGCAGTACTTC. Translating gives CASSPHQGTHEQYF.

This rearrangement joins TRBV5-4 to TRBJ1-1, with D hard to call. CDR3 length: 13 residues. Trimming stripped 0 bases from V and 7 bases from J, with 10 bases between. Germline V gene lookup returns CDR1 SGHNT and CDR2 YYREEE (reference sequence). The DNA of the CDR3 is TGTGCCAGCAGCTTGGCCGTCATCGGTGAAGCTTTCTTT. The encoded protein is CASSLAVIGEAFF. The whole variable domain, filled in from reference TRBV5-4 and TRBJ1-1, reads ETGVTQSPTHLIKTRGQQVTLRCSSQSGHNTVSWYQQALGQGPQFIFQYYREEENGRGNFPPRFSGLQFPNYSSELNVNALELDDSALYLCASSLAVIGEAFFGQGTRLTVV.

This clonotype has a handful of counts. This chain links TRBV18 with TRBJ2-5; 8 bases align to TRBD1. Per the germline V gene, CDR1 is KGHSH and CDR2 is LQKENI. With 1 base clipped from V and 2 bases from J, the junction kept 3 bases outside the gene matches. The CDR3 runs 15 residues. CDR3 protein: CASSPRRDRQETQYF. The CDR3 DNA sequence: TGTGCCAGCTCACCACGCCGGGACAGGCAAGAGACCCAGTACTTC.

This clonotype was counted many times. The V and J genes are TRBV19 and TRBJ1-1, with 7 bases lining up with TRBD1. Germline loops: CDR1 LNHDA, CDR2 SQIVND (reference sequence). The V and J ends lost 7 bases and 7 bases, in that order; junction bases with no gene match: 9. CDR3 length equals 13 residues. CDR3 sequence (DNA): TGTGCCAGTACCCAGACAGGGACCTATGAAGCTTTCTTT. This codes for CASTQTGTYEAFF.

This clonotype has just a few counts. This chain uses TRBV12-3 or TRBV12-4 with TRBJ2-7; 9 bases are shared with TRBD1. The V and J ends lost 6 bases and 3 bases, in that order; junction bases with no gene match: 6. CDR3 length: 14 amino acids. The CDR3 region has the DNA TGTGCCAGCAGAGTCCGACAGGGGGGCTACGAGCAGTACTTC. Encoded protein: CASRVRQGGYEQYF.

This chain uses TRBV5-6 with TRBJ2-7; D is ambiguous. This CDR3 has 14 amino acids. Germline loops: CDR1 SGHDT, CDR2 YYEEEE. The germline V and J ends were trimmed by 0 bases and 5 bases, with 12 bases remaining between them. CDR3 DNA: TGTGCCAGCAGCTTGGACGCAGGTTCCCACGAGCAGTACTTC. This encodes CASSLDAGSHEQYF.

Comments on this clonotype: A much larger clone sits a single nucleotide away, making a read error possible. This chain joins TRBV25-1 and TRBJ1-4, with 9 bases aligning to TRBD1. J lost 10 bases, V lost 6 bases, and 9 bases had no gene match. CDR3 length: 14 amino acids. Germline CDR1 reads MGHDK; CDR2 reads SYGVNS. CDR3 in amino acids: CASSYQTGGGKLFF. The CDR3 coding sequence is TGTGCCAGCAGCTACCAGACAGGGGGTGGAAAACTGTTTTTT.

This chain uses TRBV19 with TRBJ1-5; D may be TRBD1 (6 bases). This CDR3 spans 16 amino acids. The ends were cut back, 1 base at V and 2 bases at J, with 12 bases in the middle. The germline CDR1 and CDR2 sequences are LNHDA and SQIVND (reference sequence). CDR3 nucleotides: TGTGCCAGTAGTATAGCTGGGGACATAGGCAATCAGCCCCAGCATTTT. It specifies CASSIAGDIGNQPQHF.

This clonotype was detected many times. V usage is TRBV6-1 and J usage is TRBJ1-2; D uncertain. Trimming pared 6 bases from V and 8 bases from J, leaving 16 bases between. From germline, CDR1 is MNHNS and CDR2 SASEGT. CDR3 size: 13 residues. This CDR3 is CASRESGKDGYTF. The CDR3 nucleotides read TGTGCCAGCAGGGAGTCCGGGAAAGACGGCTACACCTTC.

The rearrangement uses TRBV9 and TRBJ1-2; D uncertain. The CDR3 loop spans 13 amino acids. From germline, CDR1 is SGDLS and CDR2 YYNGEE. Trimming shortened V by 2 bases and J by 6 bases, and 11 bases separated the two germline ends. The CDR3 DNA sequence: TGTGCCAGCAGCGTTGATGGGGTGGATGGCTACACCTTC. This codes for CASSVDGVDGYTF.

V gene TRBV4-1 combines with J gene TRBJ2-7; 11 bases align to TRBD1. Germline CDR1 and CDR2: MGHRA and YSYEKL. The CDR3 is 15 residues long. The ends lost 5 bases at V and 7 bases at J; junction bases unmatched: 10. CDR3: CASSLPGQGDGEQYF. The CDR3 DNA follows: TGCGCCAGCAGCTTACCGGGACAGGGGGATGGGGAGCAGTACTTC.